This T cell receptor beta chain comes out of a study of T cell changes during pregnancy in multiple sclerosis. This clone was recorded only once. Libraries were prepared by immunoSEQ multiplex PCR; TCRdb keeps only in-frame clonotypes and omits some of them. The profile covers about 39,000 clones, with about nine tenths appearing a single time and under 0.55% taken by the ten largest. CDR1 and CDR2 (germline): MDHEN, SYDVKM. Trimming cost V 4 bases and J 6 bases; bases outside gene matches: 6. This CDR3 is 14 amino acids long. Sequenced material: CD4+ T cells from peripheral blood mononuclear cells, taken in the first trimester of pregnancy. The receptor comes from a female donor in good health, enrolled as a control in a pregnancy study. This chain uses TRBV28 with TRBJ1-2, with 9 bases identical to TRBD1. CDR3 nucleotide sequence: TGTGCCAGCAGTTCTACCGGGACAGGGAATGGCTACACCTTC. It is translated as CASSSTGTGNGYTF.